The TCR beta chain described here comes from a study of CD8+ T cells in alopecia areata. Across the study: Treated patients were dosed with oral tofacitinib, taking 5 to 10 mg twice daily. Study findings and constraints: Sequence data from scalp samples additionally include resident alphabeta T cells of normal skin. Higher clonality than in normal scalp was seen in lesional scalp, especially alopecia totalis/universalis.

Regarding this clone: What it binds is not known.

This CDR3 has 16 amino acids. Trimming stripped 3 bases from V and 0 bases from J, with 12 bases between. Germline values: CDR1 SGHTA, CDR2 FQGNSA. Lesional scalp punch biopsies and peripheral blood were collected from alopecia areata patients. The sequencing template was cDNA reverse transcribed from extracted RNA. This table comes from immunoSEQ multiplex PCR, and its TCRdb copy is limited to in-frame clones, with some not included. Found here are some 150,000 clones, roughly 53% of them singletons; the top ten hold 6.4%. The chain couples TRBV7-2 to TRBJ2-4, with D possibly TRBD2 on 6 matching bases. The sequences come from CD4+ T cells sorted from blood, collected at week 0. This TCR was recovered from a human donor with alopecia areata. CDR3 nucleotide sequence: TGTGCCAGCAGCTTGTGGGGGGTCGTAGCCAAAAACATTCAGTACTTC. Amino acid sequence: CASSLWGVVAKNIQYF.